Listed here are 9 T cell receptor beta chains from one sample, sequenced in a study of regulatory T cells in long-lasting Graves disease. Library construction for TCR beta used iRepertoire HTBI primers and Arm-PCR of CDR3 regions. Each CDR3 protein is one row after TCRdb ran MiXCR on the multiplex PCR reads. The sample holds approximately 350,000 distinct CDR3 sequences, 15% to 20% seen once. Sample time point: newly diagnosed GD, antithyroid drugs for less than 3 months. With RNA extracted from PBMCs as input, the TCR library was made. These data also featured in a second study, about T cells in Graves' hyperthyroidism and ophthalmopathy.

The sequencing used peripheral blood mononuclear cells (PBMCs), collected at new diagnosis, from a patient treated with antithyroid drugs. The receptors come from a woman aged 18-30 years with Graves disease.

At least ten counts were recorded for this clonotype. An end of the junction does not agree with germline; a read error may underlie this. The chain joins TRBV5-1 to TRBJ2-2; D is possibly TRBD2 (6 bases). CDR1 and CDR2 (germline): SGHRS, YFSETQ. This CDR3 is built from 18 residues. CDR3 bases: TGTGCCAGCAGCTTGGTCGATAGCGGAACTGAGAACACCGGGGAGCTGTTTTTT. Translation gives CASSLVDSGTENTGELFF.

About this clonotype: Being one base from a much bigger clone, this may be a read error. This chain connects TRBV7-3 to TRBJ2-1, with 7 bases that match TRBD2. The CDR3 loop spans 17 amino acids. CDR1 and CDR2 from the germline V gene are SGHTA and FQGTGA. Losses at the gene ends were 6 bases for V and 9 bases for J; bases not matched to a gene: 20. This CDR3 is CASSNSWASGDMSEQFF. Written as DNA, the CDR3 is TGTGCCAGCAGTAACTCCTGGGCTAGCGGTGATATGAGTGAGCAGTTCTTC.

This clonotype has just a few counts. The chain joins TRBV7-6 to TRBJ2-2; no clear D gene. Germline CDR1 and CDR2: SGHVS and FNYEAQ. The V end lost 3 bases, the J end lost 6 bases, and 14 bases lay between the germline ends. The CDR3 contains 15 residues. CDR3 coding DNA: TGTGCCAGCAGCTTGGGGTTCGGAAGTCCCGGGGAGCTGTTTTTT. It specifies CASSLGFGSPGELFF.

About this clonotype itself: A read error is possible here, since a much larger clone lies one base away. V is TRBV28 and J is TRBJ2-7; a possible D gene is TRBD2 (6 bases). The V gene lost 3 bases and the J gene lost 2 bases, with 14 bases spanning the gap. This CDR3 has 15 amino acids. The germline V gene encodes CDR1 MDHEN and CDR2 SYDVKM. The CDR3 bases are TGTGCCAGCAGTTTTTCCGGGAGCCAAGCCTACGAGCAGTACTTC. Residues: CASSFSGSQAYEQYF.

This clonotype came up many times. Written as DNA, the CDR3 is TGTGCCAGCAGCCTGGACAGGGCGGCGGCAGATACGCAGTATTTT. Its protein product is CASSLDRAAADTQYF. The J gene is TRBJ2-3, the V gene TRBV7-3; 8 nucleotides line up with TRBD1. This CDR3 has 15 residues. The J segment lost 4 bases and the V segment lost 5 bases, leaving 8 bases of the junction unmatched. The germline V gene encodes CDR1 SGHTA and CDR2 FQGTGA.

This sequence joins TRBV6-7 and TRBJ1-5, with D perhaps matching TRBD1 (5 bases). TRBV6-7 is an open reading frame, and its role is uncertain. V was cut by 5 bases and J by 0 bases, with 14 bases left in between. This CDR3 region has 16 residues. The CDR3 DNA follows: TGTGCCAGCAGTGACAGAGTGGGATATAGCAATCAGCCCCAGCATTTT. Its protein product is CASSDRVGYSNQPQHF.

Many counts were recorded for this clonotype. The V gene is TRBV11-2, the J gene TRBJ2-1; possibly TRBD1 for D (5 bases). V shed 1 base and J shed 8 bases, with 18 bases lying between them. This CDR3 spans 16 amino acids. Germline CDR1 is SGHAT and CDR2 is FQNNGV. CDR3: CASSLGAQVSSHEQFF. The CDR3, as DNA: TGTGCCAGCAGCTTAGGGGCACAGGTCAGCAGCCATGAGCAGTTCTTC.

The count of this clonotype is one. The chain recombines TRBV5-6 with TRBJ2-5; 16 positions match TRBD2. Germline lookup yields CDR1 SGHDT and CDR2 YYEEEE. There are 16 residues in the CDR3. The V segment lost 7 bases and the J segment 4 bases; nucleotides outside the gene matches: 7. The CDR3 coding sequence is TGTGCCAGCTCTTGGGGGACTAGCGGGGGGGCAGAGACCCAGTACTTC. The encoded protein is CASSWGTSGGAETQYF. Supplemented by reference TRBV5-6 and TRBJ2-5, the full variable domain reads DAGVTQSPTHLIKTRGQQVTLRCSPKSGHDTVSWYQQALGQGPQFIFQYYEEEERQRGNFPDRFSGHQFPNYSSELNVNALLLGDSALYLCASSWGTSGGAETQYFGPGTRLLVL.

This clonotype was found many times. The chain combines TRBV6-1 with TRBJ2-1, with 10 bases that match TRBD2. The CDR3 is 15 residues long. V shed 6 bases, J shed 6 bases, and the junction held 8 bases outside the gene matches. Germline loops: CDR1 MNHNS, CDR2 SASEGT. This chain's CDR3 is CASSQRASGSNEQFF. CDR3 sequence (DNA): TGTGCCAGCAGCCAAAGGGCTAGCGGGAGCAATGAGCAGTTCTTC.